The 26 T cell receptor beta chains below were found in one sample sequenced in a study of monozygotic twins with cystic fibrosis. TCRdb keeps only in-frame clones here, not all; method: immunoSEQ multiplex PCR. The sample lists some 21,000 clones, 75% to 95% seen once, with 1.6% in the top ten. The material sequenced was blood. Every receptor here comes from a girl aged 2 to 9 with cystic fibrosis.

The chain uses TRBV27 and TRBJ1-3; unclear D gene. Germline V gives CDR1 MNHEY, CDR2 SMNVEV (reference sequence). CDR3 size: 13 residues. The V end lost 8 bases, the J end lost 0 bases, and 8 bases lay between the germline ends. CDR3 sequence: CASGSHSGNTIYF. In nucleotides, the CDR3 is TGTGCCAGCGGTTCCCACTCTGGAAACACCATATATTTT.

The rearrangement joins TRBV7-8 to TRBJ2-5; no clear D gene. This CDR3 spans 11 amino acids. Germline V lookup: CDR1 SGHVS, CDR2 FQNEAQ. V was trimmed by 1 base and J by 4 bases, leaving 1 base between them. In DNA, the CDR3 is TGTGCCAGCAGCTTAGTAGAGACCCAGTACTTC. It specifies CASSLVETQYF.

CDR3 loop: CASSWGQGRTGELFF. For the CDR3, the DNA is TGCGCCAGCAGCTGGGGACAGGGGAGGACCGGGGAGCTGTTTTTT. This chain joins TRBV5-1 and TRBJ2-2; 10 bases are shared with TRBD1. The CDR3 has 15 amino acids. Looked up from germline, CDR1 is SGHRS and CDR2 is YFSETQ. With 3 bases clipped from V and 5 bases from J, the junction kept 4 bases outside the gene matches.

The chain carries TRBV7-8 and TRBJ2-2; D call uncertain. Germline CDR1 is SGHVS and CDR2 is FQNEAQ. Between the trimmed V and J ends, which lost 5 bases and 2 bases, there was a span of 3 bases. This CDR3 contains 12 residues. The CDR3 loop is CASSPNTGELFF. CDR3 nucleotides: TGTGCCAGCAGCCCTAACACCGGGGAGCTGTTTTTT.

The V gene is TRBV27, the J gene TRBJ1-6; the D is unclear. Trimming shortened V by 5 bases and J by 0 bases, and 11 bases separated the two germline ends. The CDR3 is 16 residues long. Germline CDR1 is MNHEY and CDR2 is SMNVEV (reference sequence). For the CDR3, the DNA is TGTGCCAGCAGTGGGCGAGTGAGCTCCTATAATTCACCCCTCCACTTT. It specifies CASSGRVSSYNSPLHF.

The rearrangement joins TRBV30 to TRBJ2-5; 8 bases fit TRBD1. Germline V lookup: CDR1 GTSNPN, CDR2 SVGIG (reference sequence). The CDR3 is made up of 12 amino acids. With V trimmed by 1 base and J by 10 bases, 5 bases remained unmatched. This CDR3 is CAWSAQGAIQYF. CDR3 sequence (DNA): TGTGCCTGGAGTGCCCAGGGGGCTATCCAGTACTTC.

The chain uses TRBV5-1 and TRBJ2-1, with D possibly being TRBD2 (7 bases). V was shortened by 5 bases and J by 12 bases, with 18 bases between the two germline ends. Germline V gene data show CDR1 as SGHRS and CDR2 as YFSETQ. The CDR3 sequence is 13 residues long. This CDR3 reads CASRQTAGAMQFF. The CDR3 coding sequence is TGCGCCAGCAGGCAAACGGCGGGGGCAATGCAGTTCTTC.

This chain connects TRBV5-1 to TRBJ1-2; tentatively, D is TRBD1 (5 bases). With 4 bases removed from V and 7 bases from J, the gap between germline ends came to 11 bases. From germline, CDR1 is SGHRS and CDR2 YFSETQ. The CDR3 covers 12 residues. CDR3: CASSPDSGGYTF. DNA for the CDR3: TGCGCCAGCAGCCCCGACAGCGGTGGCTACACCTTC.

V is TRBV2 and J is TRBJ2-1; 8 bases fit TRBD1. This CDR3 has 15 residues. Trimming removed 5 bases from V and 4 bases from J; junction bases left unmatched: 7. Germline lookup yields CDR1 SNHLY and CDR2 FYNNEI. This CDR3 is CASSKETGEYNEQFF. The DNA of the CDR3 is TGTGCCAGCAGTAAAGAGACAGGGGAATACAATGAGCAGTTCTTC.

The rearrangement links TRBV27 to TRBJ2-1; D is ambiguous. Between the trimmed V and J ends, which lost 3 bases and 2 bases, there was a span of 2 bases. This CDR3 is 12 amino acids long. Germline-derived CDR1 and CDR2 are MNHEY and SMNVEV (reference sequence). The CDR3 region has the DNA TGTGCCAGCAGTTTGACCTACAATGAGCAGTTCTTC. This codes for CASSLTYNEQFF.

V gene TRBV6-5 combines with J gene TRBJ2-7; 8 bases map to TRBD1. Germline CDR1 is MNHEY and CDR2 is SVGAGI. V shed 6 bases and J 0 bases; nucleotides not matched to a gene: 7. The CDR3 covers 15 residues. The CDR3 loop is CASSLGQASSYEQYF. The CDR3 DNA is TGTGCCAGCAGCCTGGGACAGGCCAGCTCCTACGAGCAGTACTTC.

The V and J genes are TRBV29-1 and TRBJ2-1; 10 nucleotides agree with TRBD1. The CDR3 is made up of 15 amino acids. V lost 5 bases and J lost 5; bases outside the gene matches: 9. Germline values: CDR1 SQVTM, CDR2 ANQGSEA. Written as DNA, the CDR3 is TGCAGCGTTTTTTATCGGGACAGGGGAAACAATGAGCAGTTCTTC. Its translation is CSVFYRDRGNNEQFF.

V and J are TRBV19 and TRBJ2-2; maybe TRBD1 (5 bases). CDR3 length: 14 amino acids. V lost 2 bases to trimming and J lost 2 bases, with 6 bases between them. CDR1 is LNHDA, CDR2 SQIVND, per germline (reference sequence). In nucleotides, the CDR3 is TGTGCCAGTAGTATAACAGGAAACACCGGGGAGCTGTTTTTT. Protein sequence: CASSITGNTGELFF.

The V call is TRBV7-2, the J call TRBJ1-5; D not resolved. Germline CDR1 is SGHTA and CDR2 is FQGNSA. Trimming removed 5 bases from V and 0 bases from J, with 11 bases in between. The CDR3 totals 15 residues. The CDR3: CASSETHFSNQPQHF. The CDR3 bases are TGTGCCAGCAGCGAGACACATTTTAGCAATCAGCCCCAGCATTTT.

This chain connects TRBV2 to TRBJ1-1, with a possible D match to TRBD1 (5 bases). Trimming left V 0 bases short and J 6 bases short, with 14 bases between. This CDR3 contains 15 residues. Germline lookup yields CDR1 SNHLY and CDR2 FYNNEI. The CDR3 coding sequence is TGTGCCAGCAGTGAAGCGCTAGGACGGGGCGCTGAAGCTTTCTTT. Translating gives CASSEALGRGAEAFF.

The chain uses TRBV30 and TRBJ1-5; weak D call: TRBD1 (6 bases). The CDR3 is 14 residues long. V was pared by 4 bases and J by 9 bases, with 19 bases between. Germline loops: CDR1 GTSNPN, CDR2 SVGIG (reference sequence). The CDR3 is CAWTMGARVGPQHF. In DNA form, the CDR3 reads TGTGCCTGGACAATGGGGGCGAGAGTAGGGCCCCAGCATTTT. The entire variable domain, with the rest obtained from reference TRBV30 and TRBJ1-5, is as follows: SQTIHQWPATLVQPVGSPLSLECTVEGTSNPNLYWYRQAAGRGLQLLFYSVGIGQISSEVPQNLSASRPQDRQFILSSKKLLLSDSGFYLCAWTMGARVGPQHFGDGTRLSIL.

The chain combines TRBV6-5 with TRBJ2-7; D ambiguous. The CDR3 has 11 residues. The V end was cut by 3 bases, the J end by 4 bases, with 4 bases between. Germline V gene sequence: CDR1 MNHEY, CDR2 SVGAGI. The CDR3 nucleotides read TGTGCCAGCAGTTATATTTACGAGCAGTACTTC. Encoded protein: CASSYIYEQYF.

The V and J genes are TRBV6-1 and TRBJ1-5; D might be TRBD1 (5 bases). Deletions cut 4 bases from V and 0 bases from J, with 10 bases between. CDR3 length: 15 amino acids. Germline CDR1 and CDR2: MNHNS and SASEGT. In DNA form, the CDR3 reads TGTGCCAGCAGTGGGGACCATTATAGCAATCAGCCCCAGCATTTT. Its translation is CASSGDHYSNQPQHF.

This clone showed up just once. The CDR3 region has the DNA TGTGCCAGCCGCCTCGTGGCGAGTGAGGAGCTGTTTTTT. Its protein product is CASRLVASEELFF. This chain links TRBV18 with TRBJ2-2; D gene uncertain. The CDR3 has 13 amino acids. Germline V gene lookup returns CDR1 KGHSH and CDR2 LQKENI. Trimming left V 8 bases short and J 10 bases short, with 17 bases between.

The J gene is TRBJ1-1, the V gene TRBV6-5; D ambiguous. The CDR3 length is 14 residues. V was clipped by 0 bases and J by 0 bases, with 5 bases between them. Germline V gene data show CDR1 as MNHEY and CDR2 as SVGAGI. This CDR3 is CASSYSSVNTEAFF. Written as DNA, the CDR3 is TGTGCCAGCAGTTACTCGTCAGTGAACACTGAAGCTTTCTTT.

The CDR3 DNA reads as TGTGCCAGTAGTATCGGGGACCGAAGCCCGGAGCCCCAGCATTTT. This encodes CASSIGDRSPEPQHF. The chain links TRBV19 to TRBJ1-5, with D possibly TRBD1 on 5 matching bases. Germline V gives CDR1 LNHDA, CDR2 SQIVND (reference sequence). CDR3 length equals 15 residues. V was clipped by 3 bases and J by 8 bases, with 17 bases between them.

The chain employs TRBV2 and TRBJ2-5, with 12 nucleotides matching TRBD2. Germline V gene sequence: CDR1 SNHLY, CDR2 FYNNEI. The CDR3 is made up of 17 amino acids. V was pared by 6 bases and J by 0 bases, with 8 bases of the junction left unmatched. CDR3 nucleotide sequence: TGTGCCAGCAGGAGCCTAGCGGGAGGGCCGGACCAAGAGACCCAGTACTTC. Amino acids: CASRSLAGGPDQETQYF. The whole variable domain, filled in from reference TRBV2 and TRBJ2-5, reads EPEVTQTPSHQVTQMGQEVILRCVPISNHLYFYWYRQILGQKVEFLVSFYNNEISEKSEIFDDQFSVERPDGSNFTLKIRSTKLEDSAMYFCASRSLAGGPDQETQYFGPGTRLLVL.

This sequence joins TRBV27 and TRBJ2-1; no clear D gene. Germline V CDR1 and CDR2: MNHEY, SMNVEV (reference sequence). The CDR3 is 11 residues long. Trimming took off 5 bases at V and 4 bases at J, with 3 bases between the two ends. The CDR3 loop reads CASSVYNEQFF. The CDR3 coding sequence is TGTGCCAGCAGTGTTTACAATGAGCAGTTCTTC.

V gene TRBV28 combines with J gene TRBJ1-4; D call uncertain. CDR3 length: 13 residues. Germline V gene sequence: CDR1 MDHEN, CDR2 SYDVKM. V shed 2 bases and J shed 6 bases, with 7 bases lying between them. The CDR3 is CASSLGQDEKLFF. CDR3 bases: TGTGCCAGCAGTTTAGGGCAGGATGAAAAACTGTTTTTT.

The chain has TRBV15 and TRBJ2-2; 10 bases line up with TRBD2. V lost 2 bases, J lost 6 bases, and 3 bases stayed unmatched. Germline-derived CDR1 and CDR2 are LNHNV and YYDKDF (reference sequence). This CDR3 has 15 amino acids. The CDR3 nucleotides read TGTGCCACCAGCAGACTAGCGGGAGCTTCCGGGGAGCTGTTTTTT. This translates into CATSRLAGASGELFF.

The chain joins TRBV5-1 to TRBJ2-5, with D possibly matching TRBD2 (6 bases). V dropped 3 bases and J dropped 5 bases, with 17 bases sitting between them. This CDR3 contains 15 residues. The germline V gene encodes CDR1 SGHRS and CDR2 YFSETQ. CDR3 amino acids: CASSSGTQTWETQYF. CDR3 bases: TGCGCCAGCAGCTCCGGGACTCAGACTTGGGAGACCCAGTACTTC.